The source of this T cell receptor beta chain is a study of shared clonotypes between healthy human individuals. V lost 5 bases and J lost 3; bases outside the gene matches: 9. Germline V lookup: CDR1 SGHNT, CDR2 YENEEA. This CDR3 has 16 amino acids. Sequenced by immunoSEQ multiplex PCR; TCRdb stores in-frame clones only, minus some. The sample yields hundreds of thousands of clones, about 95% seen once. This receptor was obtained from a woman aged 25 to 39 in good health. Specimen: naive CD4+ T cells sorted from blood. Subset indicated: CD45RA+ positively selected. The chain is built from TRBV11-3 and TRBJ2-2; 7 bases agree with TRBD1. The CDR3 bases are TGTGCCAGCAGCCCTTCAGGGGGAAGCGACACCGGGGAGCTGTTTTTT. It encodes CASSPSGGSDTGELFF.